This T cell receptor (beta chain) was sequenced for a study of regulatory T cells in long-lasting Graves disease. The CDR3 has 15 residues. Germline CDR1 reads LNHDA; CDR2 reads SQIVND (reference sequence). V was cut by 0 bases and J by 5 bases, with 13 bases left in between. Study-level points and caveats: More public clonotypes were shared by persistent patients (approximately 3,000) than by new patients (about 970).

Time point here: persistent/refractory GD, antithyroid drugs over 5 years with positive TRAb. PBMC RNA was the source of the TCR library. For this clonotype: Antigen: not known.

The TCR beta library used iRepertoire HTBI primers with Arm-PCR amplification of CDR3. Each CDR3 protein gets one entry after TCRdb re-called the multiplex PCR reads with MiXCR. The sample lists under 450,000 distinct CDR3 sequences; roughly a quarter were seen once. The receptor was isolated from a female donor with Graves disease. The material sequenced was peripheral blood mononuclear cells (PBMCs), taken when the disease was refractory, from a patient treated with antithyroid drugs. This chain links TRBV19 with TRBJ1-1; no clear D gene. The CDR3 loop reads CASSIDQYRATEAFF. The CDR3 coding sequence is TGTGCCAGTAGTATAGATCAGTATCGTGCGACTGAAGCTTTCTTT.